Each of the 8 T cell receptor beta chains below was sequenced from the same sample in a study of T cell repertoires in ileal Crohn's disease. Noted time point: inflamed ileum from the surgical specimen. Using immunoSEQ multiplex PCR, the repertoire was profiled, and TCRdb retains in-frame clones only, with some absent. The sample records approximately 6,600 clones, about four fifths being singletons. The sequenced material came from ileal tissue. The receptors derive from an adult with Crohn's disease.

This sequence joins TRBV7-8 and TRBJ1-4; D is possibly TRBD1 (5 bases). Germline V lookup: CDR1 SGHVS, CDR2 FQNEAQ. There are 11 residues in the CDR3. The ends were cut back, 2 bases at V and 10 bases at J, with 5 bases in the middle. CDR3 loop: CASSLRGKLFF. DNA for the CDR3: TGTGCCAGCAGCTTAAGGGGAAAACTGTTTTTT.

This chain joins TRBV6-6 and TRBJ2-2, with TRBD1 matching over 9 bases. The CDR3 totals 15 residues. Trimming at V came to 8 bases and at J to 4 bases, leaving 8 bases not matched to a gene. CDR1 MNHNY and CDR2 SVGAGI come from the germline V gene (reference sequence). In DNA form, the CDR3 reads TGTGCCAGCTCTCCTCCGGGACAGGGCACCGGGGAGCTGTTTTTT. This encodes CASSPPGQGTGELFF.

The rearrangement links TRBV5-1 to TRBJ1-1; 8 bases align to TRBD1. V lost 4 bases and J lost 3; bases outside the gene matches: 2. Germline V lookup: CDR1 SGHRS, CDR2 YFSETQ. CDR3 length: 13 amino acids. CDR3 coding DNA: TGCGCCAGCAGCAAGACAGGGGACACTGAAGCTTTCTTT. It translates to CASSKTGDTEAFF. Full variable domain (rest looked up from reference TRBV5-1 and TRBJ1-1): KAGVTQTPRYLIKTRGQQVTLSCSPISGHRSVSWYQQTPGQGLQFLFEYFSETQRNKGNFPGRFSGRQFSNSRSEMNVSTLELGDSALYLCASSKTGDTEAFFGQGTRLTVV.

This rearrangement joins TRBV6-1 to TRBJ1-1; D remains unclear. The CDR3 is 13 amino acids. V was trimmed by 4 bases and J by 5 bases, leaving 11 bases between them. Germline values: CDR1 MNHNS, CDR2 SASEGT. The CDR3 nucleotides read TGTGCCAGCAGTGTCGGGATGCGAACTGAAGCTTTCTTT. This sequence encodes CASSVGMRTEAFF.

V usage is TRBV5-1 and J usage is TRBJ2-3; possibly TRBD1 for D (6 bases). The CDR3 runs 15 residues. Trimming cost V 7 bases and J 4 bases, with 19 bases left between them. Germline CDR1 and CDR2: SGHRS and YFSETQ. As DNA, the CDR3 is TGCGCCAGCGGGGACCGGGACAAATCCGCAGATACGCAGTATTTT. Its translation: CASGDRDKSADTQYF.

This chain links TRBV4-1 with TRBJ2-7, with unresolved D. Between the trimmed V and J ends, which lost 1 base and 8 bases, there was a span of 3 bases. This CDR3 is 10 amino acids long. From germline, CDR1 is MGHRA and CDR2 YSYEKL. CDR3 amino acids: CASSQAQQYF. The CDR3 nucleotides read TGCGCCAGCAGCCAAGCACAGCAGTACTTC.

The J gene is TRBJ1-5, the V gene TRBV14; a possible D gene is TRBD1 (5 bases). V was shortened by 4 bases and J by 3 bases, with 7 bases between the two germline ends. In germline, CDR1 is SGHDN, CDR2 FVKESK. The CDR3 consists of 13 residues. The CDR3 here is CASSLDTNQPQHF. The CDR3 DNA is TGTGCCAGCAGCCTGGACACCAATCAGCCCCAGCATTTT.

The V and J genes are TRBV9 and TRBJ1-6; no reliable D call. The V and J ends lost 4 bases and 9 bases respectively, with 14 bases between them. CDR3 size: 14 residues. Germline V gene lookup returns CDR1 SGDLS and CDR2 YYNGEE. The CDR3 DNA reads as TGTGCCAGCAGCTCCCGGCCGAGCAGTTCACCCCTCCACTTT. It translates to CASSSRPSSSPLHF.